The entry below gives a single T cell receptor beta chain sequence along with its context. These data are taken from a study of T cell changes during pregnancy in multiple sclerosis. This CDR3 is built from 15 residues. CDR1 and CDR2 (germline): MNHNS, SASEGT. V trimming: 4 bases; J trimming: 5 bases; junction bases outside the gene matches: 9. Profiled with immunoSEQ multiplex PCR; TCRdb holds only in-frame clones, not every one. The data contain 60,000 to 70,000 clones, approximately 91% of them singletons. The sample here was peripheral blood, taken in the second trimester of pregnancy. This clonotype was sampled from a female donor with multiple sclerosis, enrolled in a pregnancy study. The V gene is TRBV6-1, the J gene TRBJ2-7; 9 nucleotides align to TRBD1. CDR3 region: CASSGRDRVRNEQYF. The CDR3 nucleotides read TGTGCCAGCAGTGGCCGGGACAGGGTCCGCAACGAGCAGTACTTC.